One sample yielded the 11 T cell receptor beta chains listed below, sequenced in a study of blood T cell repertoires in COVID-19. Clones were read by immunoSEQ multiplex PCR, and TCRdb kept only the in-frame ones, dropping some. The profile shows 130,000 to 150,000 clones, around four fifths of them singletons. The sequenced sample consisted of PBMCs or T cells enriched from blood (not recorded which). These receptor sequences come from a woman in her forties who had recovered from COVID-19.

The chain recombines TRBV4-1 with TRBJ1-5, with TRBD1 matching over 8 bases. This CDR3 comprises 16 residues. V dropped 0 bases and J dropped 3; count of bases not matched to a gene: 4. Germline CDR1 reads MGHRA; CDR2 reads YSYEKL. CDR3 sequence reads: CASSQELTGANQPQHF. The CDR3 DNA reads TGCGCCAGCAGCCAAGAACTGACAGGGGCCAATCAGCCCCAGCATTTT.

V is TRBV9 and J is TRBJ1-4, with D perhaps TRBD1 (5 bases). The germline V gene encodes CDR1 SGDLS and CDR2 YYNGEE. There are 13 residues in the CDR3. Trimming took 3 bases from V and 7 from J, leaving 10 bases between them. CDR3 region: CASSGGAREKLFF. CDR3 in DNA: TGTGCCAGCAGCGGCGGGGCGCGTGAAAAACTGTTTTTT.

The rearrangement uses TRBV3-1 (or the pseudogene TRBV3-2) and TRBJ2-1, with D possibly TRBD1 on 7 matching bases. The germline V gene encodes CDR1 LGHDT and CDR2 YNNKEL (reference sequence). The V end was cut by 2 bases, the J end by 10 bases, with 18 bases between. The CDR3 loop spans 15 amino acids. CDR3 nucleotide sequence: TGTGCCAGCAGCCAACTCATAGGAGGGGGCGACGAGCAGTTCTTC. It specifies CASSQLIGGGDEQFF.

This chain connects TRBV4-1 to TRBJ2-1; 9 nucleotides match TRBD2. Germline trimming cut 0 bases from V and 4 bases from J; bases unmatched to any gene: 4. The CDR3 loop spans 16 amino acids. CDR1 is MGHRA and CDR2 is YSYEKL in the germline V gene. The CDR3 region is CASSQEGLANYNEQFF. The CDR3 nucleotides are TGCGCCAGCAGCCAAGAGGGACTAGCCAATTACAATGAGCAGTTCTTC.

This clone was seen once. The chain combines TRBV19 with TRBJ2-1; 8 bases map to TRBD2. The junction had 7 bases not matched to a gene; V was cut back by 6 bases and J by 0 bases. Germline V gene lookup returns CDR1 LNHDA and CDR2 SQIVND (reference sequence). CDR3 size: 16 residues. In DNA form, the CDR3 reads TGTGCCAGTAGGGGACGGGAGGGGCCCTCCTACAATGAGCAGTTCTTC. This codes for CASRGREGPSYNEQFF. The variable domain in full, completed from reference TRBV19 and TRBJ2-1, reads DGGITQSPKYLFRKEGQNVTLSCEQNLNHDAMYWYRQDPGQGLRLIYYSQIVNDFQKGDIAEGYSVSREKKESFPLTVTSAQKNPTAFYLCASRGREGPSYNEQFFGPGTRLTVL.

This chain joins TRBV5-1 and TRBJ2-7; TRBD1 aligns across 9 bases. With 3 bases clipped from V and 5 bases from J, the junction kept 3 bases outside the gene matches. The CDR3 is 13 amino acids. CDR1 SGHRS and CDR2 YFSETQ come from the germline V gene. In DNA form, the CDR3 reads TGCGCCAGCAGCTACAGGGGGCGCGACGAGCAGTACTTC. This gives the protein CASSYRGRDEQYF. The full variable domain, rest sourced from reference TRBV5-1 and TRBJ2-7, is KAGVTQTPRYLIKTRGQQVTLSCSPISGHRSVSWYQQTPGQGLQFLFEYFSETQRNKGNFPGRFSGRQFSNSRSEMNVSTLELGDSALYLCASSYRGRDEQYFGPGTRLTVT.

V gene TRBV3-1 (or the pseudogene TRBV3-2) combines with J gene TRBJ2-5; TRBD2 matches at 8 bases. CDR1 is LGHDT and CDR2 is YNNKEL in the germline V gene (reference sequence). The J segment lost 1 base and the V segment lost 2 bases, leaving 6 bases of the junction unmatched. The CDR3 covers 16 residues. DNA for the CDR3: TGTGCCAGCAGCCAATGGAGCGGGGGATCCCAAGAGACCCAGTACTTC. Translated: CASSQWSGGSQETQYF.

In this sample, this clone turned up once. This chain connects TRBV6-5 to TRBJ1-2; 7 bases line up with TRBD1. This CDR3 region has 15 residues. V trimming: 6 bases; J trimming: 2 bases; junction bases outside the gene matches: 9. Germline-derived CDR1 and CDR2 are MNHEY and SVGAGI. The CDR3 loop is CASSKGSGGNYGYTF. The CDR3 nucleotides are TGTGCCAGCAGCAAGGGTTCAGGGGGAAACTATGGCTACACCTTC.

V and J are TRBV6-1 and TRBJ2-4, with 11 nucleotides matching TRBD1. The CDR3 is 14 amino acids. J lost 6 bases, V lost 5 bases, and 3 bases had no gene match. Per germline, CDR1 MNHNS and CDR2 SASEGT. CDR3 region: CASSSGQGGNIQYF. The DNA for the CDR3 is TGTGCCAGCAGTTCGGGACAGGGGGGAAACATTCAGTACTTC.

CDR3 coding DNA: TGTGCCAGCAGTTTAGGTAACTCCGAGCAGTACTTC. Protein: CASSLGNSEQYF. This rearrangement joins TRBV27 to TRBJ2-7; D gene ambiguous. The V and J ends lost 2 bases and 6 bases respectively, with 8 bases between them. The germline V gene encodes CDR1 MNHEY and CDR2 SMNVEV (reference sequence). CDR3 length: 12 residues.

The chain links TRBV5-4 to TRBJ2-1; 11 bases map to TRBD2. Germline V CDR1 and CDR2: SGHNT, YYREEE (reference sequence). The CDR3 loop spans 15 amino acids. J was trimmed by 9 bases and V by 0 bases; bases with no gene match: 5. The DNA of the CDR3 is TGTGCCAGCAGCTTGGATAGCGGGGGGGCAGTTGAGCAGTTCTTC. Translated: CASSLDSGGAVEQFF.